This paragraph reports one TCR beta chain. The CDR3 totals 15 residues. V lost 1 base and J lost 0, with 7 bases in between. CDR1 is KGHSH, CDR2 LQKENI, per germline. This entry belongs to a study of blood T cell repertoires in COVID-19. About the research overall: Whether acute or convalescent, the COVID-19 samples came from the United States, Italy and Spain. T cells, B-cell-depleted T cells, or PBMCs provided the cDNA or gDNA that served as material.

The authors' processing: Scientists estimated how many nucleated cells there were by amplifying reference gene primers. Libraries were prepared by immunoSEQ multiplex PCR; TCRdb keeps only in-frame clonotypes and omits some of them. That table is the source of V, J and clone size, and D and trimming were worked out from the DNA. The table lists about 90,000 clones, about 81% of them singletons. The source of this sequence is a human donor in a cohort sampled during active COVID-19. This chain joins TRBV18 and TRBJ2-1, with TRBD1 as a possible D gene (5 bases). Material for sequencing was peripheral blood. CDR3 sequence: CASSPRDSSYNEQFF. CDR3 DNA: TGTGCCAGCTCACCACGCGACAGCTCCTACAATGAGCAGTTCTTC.